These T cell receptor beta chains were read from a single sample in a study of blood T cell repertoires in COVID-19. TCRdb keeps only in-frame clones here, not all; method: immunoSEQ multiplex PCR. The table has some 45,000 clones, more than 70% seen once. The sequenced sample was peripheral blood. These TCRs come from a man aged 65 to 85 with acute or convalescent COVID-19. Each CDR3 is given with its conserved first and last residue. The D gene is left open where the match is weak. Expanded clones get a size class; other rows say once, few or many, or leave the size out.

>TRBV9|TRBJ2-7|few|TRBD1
TGTGCCAGCAGCGTAGGGGGACAGGGGTTAACCTACGAGCAGTACTTC
CASSVGGQGLTYEQYF
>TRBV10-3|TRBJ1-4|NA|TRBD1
TGTGCCATCAGTAGAGGACAGGGAACTAATGAAAAACTGTTTTTT
CAISRGQGTNEKLFF
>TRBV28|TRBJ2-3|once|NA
TGTGCCAGCAGTGCCTTACAGACAGATACGCAGTATTTT
CASSALQTDTQYF
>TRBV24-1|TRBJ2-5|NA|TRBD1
TGTGCCACCAGTGCCGGGACAGGGGCCCAAGAGACCCAGTACTTC
CATSAGTGAQETQYF
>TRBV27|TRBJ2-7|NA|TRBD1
TGTGCCAGCAGTCCTAGCCTCGGACAGGAGGACGAGCAGTACTTC
CASSPSLGQEDEQYF
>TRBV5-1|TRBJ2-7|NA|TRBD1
TGCGCCAGCAGCTCGACAGGGGGCTACGAGCAGTACTTC
CASSSTGGYEQYF
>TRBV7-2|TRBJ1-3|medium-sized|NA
TGTGCCAGCAGATACCGGGACTCTGGAAACACCATATATTTT
CASRYRDSGNTIYF
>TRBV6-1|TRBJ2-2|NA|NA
TGTGCCAGCAGTGATCCTTTGGAGGGCACCGGGGAGCTGTTTTTT
CASSDPLEGTGELFF
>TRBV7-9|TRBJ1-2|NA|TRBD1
TGTGCCAGCAGCGCACAGGGGGCCTATGGCTACACCTTC
CASSAQGAYGYTF
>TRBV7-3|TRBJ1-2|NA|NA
TGTGCCAGCAGCAATACAGGGATTGGCTACACCTTC
CASSNTGIGYTF
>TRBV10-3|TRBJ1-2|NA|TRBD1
TGTGCCATCAGCGACAGGGGCGACTATGGCTACACCTTC
CAISDRGDYGYTF